This T cell receptor (beta chain) was retrieved from a study of beta chain features in type 1 diabetes. In total, each donor contributed a single heparinised blood draw that averaged roughly 100 mL. The CDR3 contains 12 residues. Per the germline V gene, CDR1 is MDHEN and CDR2 is SYDVKM. V shed 7 bases and J shed 3 bases, with 9 bases lying between them. This clone was seen a handful of times. The target antigen is unknown. General study findings and limits: Among patients with Type 1 diabetes, TCRB CDR3s were moderately but significantly shorter in every one of the four CD4+ subsets. A greater similarity of naive, central memory and Treg TCRB repertoires was seen among patients than among healthy donors.

cDNA synthesis used the whole RNA isolate, giving expressed TCRB sequences. The table came from immunoSEQ multiplex PCR; TCRdb's copy has only in-frame clones and leaves some out. The repertoire holds some 700,000 clones, with around 15% as singletons. Specimen: naive CD4+ T cells from blood. The chain is built from TRBV28 and TRBJ1-1; D unresolved. This TCR came from a man aged 18 to 35 with type 1 diabetes. Written as DNA, the CDR3 is TGTGCCAGCATAGGGCGGCACACTGAAGCTTTCTTT. It specifies CASIGRHTEAFF. The full variable domain, rest sourced from reference TRBV28 and TRBJ1-1, is DVKVTQSSRYLVKRTGEKVFLECVQDMDHENMFWYRQDPGLGLRLIYFSYDVKMKEKGDIPEGYSVSREKKERFSLILESASTNQTSMYLCASIGRHTEAFFGQGTRLTVV.